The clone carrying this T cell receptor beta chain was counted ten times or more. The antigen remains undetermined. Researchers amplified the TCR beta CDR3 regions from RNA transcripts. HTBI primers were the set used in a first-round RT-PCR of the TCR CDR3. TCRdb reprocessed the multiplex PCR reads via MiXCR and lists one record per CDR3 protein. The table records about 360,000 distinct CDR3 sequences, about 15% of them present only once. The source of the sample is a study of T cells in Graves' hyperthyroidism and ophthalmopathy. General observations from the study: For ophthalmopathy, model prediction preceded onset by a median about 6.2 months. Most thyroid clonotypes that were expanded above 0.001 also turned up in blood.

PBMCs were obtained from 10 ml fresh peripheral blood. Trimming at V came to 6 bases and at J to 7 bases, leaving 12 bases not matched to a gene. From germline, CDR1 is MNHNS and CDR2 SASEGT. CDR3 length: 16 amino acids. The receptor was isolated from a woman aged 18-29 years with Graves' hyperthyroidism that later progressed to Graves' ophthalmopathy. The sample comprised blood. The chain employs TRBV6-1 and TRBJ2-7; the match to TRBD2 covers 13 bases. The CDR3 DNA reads TGTGCCAGCAGCAGAACTAGCGGGAGGGCCTCGAGGGAGCAGTACTTC. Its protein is CASSRTSGRASREQYF.